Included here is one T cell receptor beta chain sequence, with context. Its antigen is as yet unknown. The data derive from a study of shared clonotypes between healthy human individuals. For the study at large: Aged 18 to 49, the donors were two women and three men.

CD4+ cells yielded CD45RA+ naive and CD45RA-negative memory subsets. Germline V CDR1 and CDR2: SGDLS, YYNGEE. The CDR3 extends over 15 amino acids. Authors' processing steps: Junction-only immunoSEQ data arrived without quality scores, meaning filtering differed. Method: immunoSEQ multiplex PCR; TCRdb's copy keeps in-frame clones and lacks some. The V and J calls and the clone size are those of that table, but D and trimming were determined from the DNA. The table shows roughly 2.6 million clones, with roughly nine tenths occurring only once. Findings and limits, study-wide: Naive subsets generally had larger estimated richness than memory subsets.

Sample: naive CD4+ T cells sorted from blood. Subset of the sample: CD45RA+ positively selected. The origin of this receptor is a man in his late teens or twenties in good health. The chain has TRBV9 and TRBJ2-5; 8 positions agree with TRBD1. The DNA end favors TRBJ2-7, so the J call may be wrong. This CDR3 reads CASSHLGQGSYEQYF. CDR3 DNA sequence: TGTGCCAGCAGCCACCTAGGACAGGGCTCCTACGAGCAGTACTTC.